This note documents a single T cell receptor (beta chain) sequence. Antigen: not known. This sample was included in a study of cytomegalovirus exposure and HLA in healthy donors. Study context: It was reported in a later analysis that the 100 to 150 validation repertoires used the same platform as the roughly 640 first-cohort repertoires. Findings and caveats of the study: In a later analysis, first-cohort TCR clusters were found to tend to co-occur in the approximately 110 validation repertoires. It was reported that the classifier diagnosed cytomegalovirus status with high specificity and sensitivity in both the original and validation cohorts. Whilst most TCR sequences proved rare, a subset of public TCRs occurred across many donors.

The table came from immunoSEQ multiplex PCR; TCRdb's copy has only in-frame clones and leaves some out. Counted here are about 160,000 clones, roughly 89% occurring once; the ten biggest clones make up just over 4%. The CDR3 sequence is 13 residues long. V was cut by 1 base and J by 6 bases, with 8 bases left in between. CDR1 and CDR2 (germline): SGHTA, FQGTGA. Source material: PBMCs. The chain carries TRBV7-3 and TRBJ2-3; TRBD2 might be the D (5 bases). This TCR was sampled from a man between 18 and 35 years old in good health and CMV-seropositive. CDR3 protein: CASSLRGLDTQYF. The CDR3 DNA reads TGTGCCAGCAGCTTAAGAGGGCTGGATACGCAGTATTTT.